This T cell receptor beta chain stems from a study of T cells in Graves' hyperthyroidism and ophthalmopathy. This clonotype is a singleton in its sample. The source material, RNA transcripts, was used to amplify TCR beta CDR3 regions. Researchers ran a first-round RT-PCR on the TCR CDR3 using the HTBI primer set. TCRdb used MiXCR to reprocess the multiplex PCR reads, holding one entry per CDR3 protein. The table has around 580,000 distinct CDR3 sequences, 16% seen once. Stable Graves' hyperthyroidism denoted no ophthalmopathy progression over 18 months. Those with hyperthyroidism were 18 to 65 years old, newly diagnosed, and ill for under 2 months. The CDR3 has 15 residues. CDR1 and CDR2 (germline): LNHDA, SQIVND (reference sequence). V was shortened by 1 base and J by 5 bases, with 14 bases between the two germline ends.

Sequenced sample: blood. The chain recombines TRBV19 with TRBJ2-5; D unresolved. The receptor comes from a woman aged 18-30 years with Graves' hyperthyroidism. CDR3 amino acids: CASSIGGSRLETQYF. As DNA, the CDR3 is TGTGCCAGTAGTATAGGTGGATCCCGGCTTGAGACCCAGTACTTC.